The 12 T cell receptor beta chains listed next were all sequenced from one sample in a study of cytomegalovirus exposure and HLA in healthy donors. Both 60 Vbeta primers and 13 Jbeta primers went into the PCR. Assay: immunoSEQ multiplex PCR; the TCRdb copy retains only in-frame clones and omits some. The sample records 140,000 to 150,000 clones, 84% being singletons. Sequences were obtained from PBMCs. The receptor source for this set is a boy between 2 and 10 years old in good health and CMV-seronegative.

The chain combines TRBV7-2 with TRBJ1-2, with unresolved D. V lost 7 bases, J lost 8 bases, and 20 bases lay in between. Germline V gene sequence: CDR1 SGHTA, CDR2 FQGNSA. The length of the CDR3 is 14 residues. CDR3 coding DNA: TGTGCCAGCACCTTTACCGAAGGCAGCGGCGGCTACACCTTC. As protein: CASTFTEGSGGYTF. The full variable domain, in which reference TRBV7-2 and TRBJ1-2 provide the parts outside the CDR3, is GAGVSQSPSNKVTEKGKDVELRCDPISGHTALYWYRQSLGQGLEFLIYFQGNSAPDKSGLPSDRFSAERTGGSVSTLTIQRTQQEDSAVYLCASTFTEGSGGYTFGSGTRLTVV.

This clone is a singleton in its sample. The chain uses TRBV7-2 and TRBJ2-7, with 8 positions matching TRBD2. This CDR3 has 14 amino acids. The germline CDR1 and CDR2 sequences are SGHTA and FQGNSA. V lost 5 bases to trimming and J lost 0 bases; unmatched junction nucleotides: 3. The CDR3 here is CASSPLADSYEQYF. The DNA of the CDR3 is TGTGCCAGCAGCCCACTAGCGGACTCCTACGAGCAGTACTTC.

The chain carries TRBV5-1 and TRBJ2-7; D is unresolved. The CDR3 covers 13 residues. Germline CDR1 reads SGHRS; CDR2 reads YFSETQ. Trimming took 4 bases from V and 0 from J, leaving 8 bases between them. In DNA form, the CDR3 reads TGCGCCAGCAGCGCGTTAAGCTCCTACGAGCAGTACTTC. This translates into CASSALSSYEQYF.

This clone was seen only once. The genes are TRBV7-6 and TRBJ2-7; D remains ambiguous. From germline, CDR1 is SGHVS and CDR2 FNYEAQ. The CDR3 spans 12 residues. V was pared by 5 bases and J by 8 bases, with 13 bases between. CDR3 loop: CASSPQPEQQYF. The DNA for the CDR3 is TGTGCCAGCAGCCCCCAACCTGAGCAGCAGTACTTC.

This clone was seen just once. The chain links TRBV11-2 to TRBJ2-1; TRBD2 aligns across 8 bases. This CDR3 region has 17 residues. Germline V gene sequence: CDR1 SGHAT, CDR2 FQNNGV. V gave up 5 bases and J gave up 3 bases; unmatched junction bases: 12. The CDR3 DNA follows: TGTGCCAGCAGCCACCAACTAGCGGTTGAAGTCTACAATGAGCAGTTCTTC. Translated: CASSHQLAVEVYNEQFF.

This clone was observed a handful of times. The CDR3 sequence is CASSPRDRPKGVRAFF. The DNA of the CDR3 is TGCGCCAGCAGCCCGCGGGACAGGCCCAAAGGGGTACGGGCTTTCTTT. The chain joins TRBV5-1 to TRBJ1-1; TRBD1 agrees at 8 bases. V lost 4 bases, J lost 11 bases, and 19 bases stayed unmatched. Germline V lookup: CDR1 SGHRS, CDR2 YFSETQ. This CDR3 is 16 amino acids long.

This clone was found once. This chain joins TRBV7-8 and TRBJ2-3; 9 bases agree with TRBD2. The trim removed 7 bases at V and 2 bases at J, leaving 7 bases unmatched. This CDR3 region has 15 residues. Germline values: CDR1 SGHVS, CDR2 FQNEAQ. The CDR3 protein is CASTPAGGFTDTQYF. In DNA, the CDR3 is TGTGCCAGCACTCCCGCGGGAGGGTTCACAGATACGCAGTATTTT.

This rearrangement joins TRBV28 to TRBJ1-5; 7 positions match TRBD1. Per the germline V gene, CDR1 is MDHEN and CDR2 is SYDVKM. The CDR3 has 16 residues. Trimming cost V 5 bases and J 4 bases; bases outside gene matches: 11. CDR3 in DNA: TGTGCCAGCAGTCCCCCCGACAGGGCCCTTAATCAGCCCCAGCATTTT. Translated, it gives CASSPPDRALNQPQHF.

The rearrangement joins TRBV27 to TRBJ2-7; no reliable D call. The germline gives CDR1 MNHEY, CDR2 SMNVEV (reference sequence). This CDR3 is built from 12 residues. The V and J ends lost 3 bases and 2 bases respectively, with 5 bases between them. In nucleotides, the CDR3 is TGTGCCAGCAGTTTCTCCCCCTACGAGCAGTACTTC. The encoded protein is CASSFSPYEQYF.

This clone was counted between two and nine times. This chain joins TRBV7-8 and TRBJ1-1; a possible D gene is TRBD1 (5 bases). The germline CDR1 and CDR2 sequences are SGHVS and FQNEAQ. The CDR3 spans 15 residues. The germline V and J ends were trimmed by 5 bases and 4 bases, with 17 bases remaining between them. The CDR3 protein is CASSQVPGWFTEAFF. CDR3 sequence (DNA): TGTGCCAGCAGCCAAGTCCCAGGGTGGTTCACTGAAGCTTTCTTT. Based on the CDR3 plus reference TRBV7-8 and TRBJ1-1, the full variable domain is GAGVSQSPRYKVAKRGQDVALRCDPISGHVSLFWYQQALGQGPEFLTYFQNEAQLDKSGLPSDRFFAERPEGSVSTLKIQRTQQEDSAVYLCASSQVPGWFTEAFFGQGTRLTVV.

The chain uses TRBV7-2 and TRBJ2-5; D uncertain. This CDR3 spans 15 amino acids. The V and J ends lost 1 base and 1 base respectively, with 10 bases between them. The germline CDR1 and CDR2 sequences are SGHTA and FQGNSA. The CDR3 reads CASSLGLQPQETQYF. The CDR3 DNA follows: TGTGCCAGCAGCTTAGGTCTACAGCCCCAAGAGACCCAGTACTTC.

This rearrangement joins TRBV7-6 to TRBJ2-2, with 7 bases identical to TRBD1. Germline V gene sequence: CDR1 SGHVS, CDR2 FNYEAQ. CDR3 length equals 15 residues. V dropped 5 bases and J dropped 2; count of bases not matched to a gene: 5. Here the CDR3 reads CASSPQGVNTGELFF. The CDR3 DNA follows: TGTGCCAGCAGCCCGCAGGGGGTTAACACCGGGGAGCTGTTTTTT.